This TCR beta chain was captured by sequencing in a study of PD-1 blockade in classical Hodgkin lymphoma. The CDR3 extends over 13 amino acids. The V gene lost 5 bases and the J gene lost 2 bases, with 11 bases spanning the gap. Germline CDR1 and CDR2: SGHDT and YYEEEE. Study-level findings and limits: It was reported that newly diagnosed patients had less baseline TCR diversity than healthy donors. Complete responders had baseline diversity similar to newly diagnosed patients. CD4+ TCR diversity, unlike CD8+, rose significantly by C4D1.

Each patient's relapse followed autologous stem cell transplantation, and brentuximab vedotin exposure varied. Best responses included complete response and partial response; otherwise, the best response was progressive disease. Comments on this clone: The antigen remains unidentified.

The method was immunoSEQ multiplex PCR; TCRdb's version includes in-frame clones alone and lacks a portion of them. The repertoire holds 100,000 or so clones, with roughly 90% as singletons. Here the sequenced sample was peripheral blood mononuclear cells (PBMCs), taken before the second cycle of nivolumab. The chain employs TRBV5-6 and TRBJ2-7; D is undetermined. The TCR originated in a human donor with classical Hodgkin lymphoma. CDR3 DNA: TGTGCCAGCAGTCGTACGGCCCCCTACGAGCAGTACTTC. Its translation is CASSRTAPYEQYF.